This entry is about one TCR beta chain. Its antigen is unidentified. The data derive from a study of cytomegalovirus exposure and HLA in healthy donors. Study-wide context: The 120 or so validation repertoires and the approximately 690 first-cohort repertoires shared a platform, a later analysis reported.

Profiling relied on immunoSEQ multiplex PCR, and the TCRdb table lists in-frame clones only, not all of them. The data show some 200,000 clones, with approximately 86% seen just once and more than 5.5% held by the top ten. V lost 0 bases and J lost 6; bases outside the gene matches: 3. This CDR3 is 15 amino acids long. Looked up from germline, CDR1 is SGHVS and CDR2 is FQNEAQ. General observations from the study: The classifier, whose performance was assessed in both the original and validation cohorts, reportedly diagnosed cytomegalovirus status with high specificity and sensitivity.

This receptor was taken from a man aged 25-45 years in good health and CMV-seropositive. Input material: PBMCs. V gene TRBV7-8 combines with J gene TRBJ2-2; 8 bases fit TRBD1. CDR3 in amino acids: CASSLADRGSGELFF. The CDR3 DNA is TGTGCCAGCAGCTTAGCAGACAGGGGCTCCGGGGAGCTGTTTTTT.